This T cell receptor beta chain was recorded in a study of technical replicates of blood from a few donors. The junction had 7 bases not matched to a gene; V was cut back by 5 bases and J by 4 bases. The germline V gene has CDR1 SEHNR and CDR2 FQNEAQ (reference sequence). This CDR3 has 15 residues. Data came from immunoSEQ multiplex PCR; TCRdb stores just in-frame clones and leaves some out. The sample records about 64,000 clones, roughly 90% being singletons. The sample comprised PBMCs. V usage is TRBV7-9 and J usage is TRBJ2-1, with 8 bases matching TRBD2. This sequence originates from a human donor in good health. Some clones in this sample may be carry-over from other donors' samples. CDR3 in amino acids: CASSDTSGAYNEQFF. The CDR3 bases are TGTGCCAGCAGCGACACTAGCGGTGCTTACAATGAGCAGTTCTTC.